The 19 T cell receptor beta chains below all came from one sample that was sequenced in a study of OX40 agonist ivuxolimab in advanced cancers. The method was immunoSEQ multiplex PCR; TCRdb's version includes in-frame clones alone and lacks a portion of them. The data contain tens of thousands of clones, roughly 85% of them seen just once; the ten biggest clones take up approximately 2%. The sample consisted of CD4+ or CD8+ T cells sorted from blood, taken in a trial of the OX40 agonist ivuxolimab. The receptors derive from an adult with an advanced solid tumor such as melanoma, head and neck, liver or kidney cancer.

CDR3 sequence (DNA): TGTGCCAGCGTAGCCCAGAGCTCCTACAATGAGCAGTTCTTC. Amino acids: CASVAQSSYNEQFF. This chain connects TRBV25-1 to TRBJ2-1; D ambiguous. V lost 8 bases to trimming and J lost 0 bases, with 11 bases between them. CDR3 length: 14 residues. Germline loops: CDR1 MGHDK, CDR2 SYGVNS.

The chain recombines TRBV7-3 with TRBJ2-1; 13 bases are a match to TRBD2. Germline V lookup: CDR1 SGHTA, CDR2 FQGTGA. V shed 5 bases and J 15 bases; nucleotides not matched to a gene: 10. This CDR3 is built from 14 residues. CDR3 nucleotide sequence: TGTGCCAGCAGCCCGGGGACTAGCGGGGAGTGGGTGTTCTTC. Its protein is CASSPGTSGEWVFF.

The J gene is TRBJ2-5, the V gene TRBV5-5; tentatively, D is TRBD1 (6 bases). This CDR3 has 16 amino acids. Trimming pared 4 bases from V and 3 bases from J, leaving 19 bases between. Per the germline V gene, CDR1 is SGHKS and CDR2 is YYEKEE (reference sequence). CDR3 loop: CASSAVPWGQKETQYF. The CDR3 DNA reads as TGTGCCAGCAGCGCCGTTCCTTGGGGGCAAAAAGAGACCCAGTACTTC.

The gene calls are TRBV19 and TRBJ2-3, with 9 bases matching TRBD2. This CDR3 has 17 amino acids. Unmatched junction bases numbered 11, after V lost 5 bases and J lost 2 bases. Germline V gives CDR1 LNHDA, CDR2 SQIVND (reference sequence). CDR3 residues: CASSSRGLATPTDTQYF. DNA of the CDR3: TGTGCCAGTAGTTCCCGGGGACTAGCCACCCCCACAGATACGCAGTATTTT.

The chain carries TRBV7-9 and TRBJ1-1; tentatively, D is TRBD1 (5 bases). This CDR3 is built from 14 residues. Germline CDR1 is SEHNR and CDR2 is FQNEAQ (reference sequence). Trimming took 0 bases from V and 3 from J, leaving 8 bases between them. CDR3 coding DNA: TGTGCCAGCAGCTTAGCTGGGGGTTACACTGAAGCTTTCTTT. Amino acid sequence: CASSLAGGYTEAFF. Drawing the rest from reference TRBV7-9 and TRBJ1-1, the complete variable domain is DTGVSQNPRHKITKRGQNVTFRCDPISEHNRLYWYRQTLGQGPEFLTYFQNEAQLEKSRLLSDRFSAERPKGSFSTLEIQRTEQGDSAMYLCASSLAGGYTEAFFGQGTRLTVV.

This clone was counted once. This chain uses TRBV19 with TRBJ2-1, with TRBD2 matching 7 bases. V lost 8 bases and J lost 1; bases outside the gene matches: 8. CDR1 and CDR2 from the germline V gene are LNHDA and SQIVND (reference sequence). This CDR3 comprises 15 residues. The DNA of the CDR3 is TGTGCCAGTTCCTCTGACGGGAGGTCCTACAATGAGCAGTTCTTC. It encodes CASSSDGRSYNEQFF.

The CDR3 nucleotides read TGTGCCAGCTCAGTAGGCACCCAGCAAGCTTTCTTT. Protein sequence: CASSVGTQQAFF. V is TRBV25-1 and J is TRBJ1-1; no reliable D call. Trimming removed 8 bases at V and 9 bases at J, with 16 bases between. Germline V gives CDR1 MGHDK, CDR2 SYGVNS. The CDR3 contains 12 residues.

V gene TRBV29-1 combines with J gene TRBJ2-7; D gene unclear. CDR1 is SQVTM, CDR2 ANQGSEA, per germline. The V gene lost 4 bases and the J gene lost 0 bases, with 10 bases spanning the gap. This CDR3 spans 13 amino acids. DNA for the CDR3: TGCAGCGTTGGTAGCAGGCCCTCCTACGAGCAGTACTTC. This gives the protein CSVGSRPSYEQYF.

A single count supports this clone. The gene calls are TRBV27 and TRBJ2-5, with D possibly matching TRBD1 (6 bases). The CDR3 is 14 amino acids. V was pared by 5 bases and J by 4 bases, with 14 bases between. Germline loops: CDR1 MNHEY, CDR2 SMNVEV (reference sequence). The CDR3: CASSPWTEGETQYF. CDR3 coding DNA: TGTGCCAGCAGTCCCTGGACAGAGGGAGAGACCCAGTACTTC.

The CDR3 loop is CASSQEFSGRSSGNTIYF. The DNA for the CDR3 is TGCGCCAGCAGCCAAGAGTTTAGCGGACGGAGCTCTGGAAACACCATATATTTT. The chain joins TRBV4-1 to TRBJ1-3; D not certain. The CDR3 runs to 18 residues. Trimming stripped 0 bases from V and 0 bases from J, with 15 bases between. The germline V gene has CDR1 MGHRA and CDR2 YSYEKL.

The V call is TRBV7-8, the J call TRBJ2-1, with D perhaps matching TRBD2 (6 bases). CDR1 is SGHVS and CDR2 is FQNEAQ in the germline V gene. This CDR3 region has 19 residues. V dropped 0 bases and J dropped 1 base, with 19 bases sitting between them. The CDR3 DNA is TGTGCCAGCAGCTTAGCTTTCGGGTTTAGCGGTTTATCCTACAATGAGCAGTTCTTC. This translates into CASSLAFGFSGLSYNEQFF.

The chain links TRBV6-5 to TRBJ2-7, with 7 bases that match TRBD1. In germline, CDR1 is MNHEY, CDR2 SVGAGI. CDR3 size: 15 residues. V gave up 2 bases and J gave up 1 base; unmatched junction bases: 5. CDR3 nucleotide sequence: TGTGCCAGCAGTTACCTCCGGGACAGATCCTACGAGCAGTACTTC. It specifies CASSYLRDRSYEQYF.

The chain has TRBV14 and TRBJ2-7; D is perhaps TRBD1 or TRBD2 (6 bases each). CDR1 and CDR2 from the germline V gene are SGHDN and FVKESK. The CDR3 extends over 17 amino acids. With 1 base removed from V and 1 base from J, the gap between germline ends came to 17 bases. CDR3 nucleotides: TGTGCCAGCAGCCAAGGAGTGCGACGGGGGCTTTCCTACGAGCAGTACTTC. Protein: CASSQGVRRGLSYEQYF.

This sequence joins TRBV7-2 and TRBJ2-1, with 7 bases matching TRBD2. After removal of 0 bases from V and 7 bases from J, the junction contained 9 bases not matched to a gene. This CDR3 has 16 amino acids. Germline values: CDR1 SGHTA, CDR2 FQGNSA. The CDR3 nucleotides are TGTGCCAGCAGCTTAGCGGGAGCGGGAACCCTTAATGAGCAGTTCTTC. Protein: CASSLAGAGTLNEQFF.

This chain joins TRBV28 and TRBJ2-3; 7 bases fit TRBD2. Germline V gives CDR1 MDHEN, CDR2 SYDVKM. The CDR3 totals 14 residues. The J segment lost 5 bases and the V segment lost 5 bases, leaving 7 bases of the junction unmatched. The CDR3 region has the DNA TGTGCCAGCAGTCGTAGCGGGCGGGGAGATACGCAGTATTTT. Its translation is CASSRSGRGDTQYF.

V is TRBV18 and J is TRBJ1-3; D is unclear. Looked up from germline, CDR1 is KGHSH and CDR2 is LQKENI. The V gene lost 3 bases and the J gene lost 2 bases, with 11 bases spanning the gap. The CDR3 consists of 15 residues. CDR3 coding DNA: TGTGCCAGCTCACCGAAATCCCCGCCTGGAAACACCATATATTTT. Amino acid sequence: CASSPKSPPGNTIYF.

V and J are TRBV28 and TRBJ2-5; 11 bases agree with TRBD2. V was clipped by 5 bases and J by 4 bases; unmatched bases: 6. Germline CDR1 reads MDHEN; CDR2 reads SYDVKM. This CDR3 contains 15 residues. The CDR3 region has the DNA TGTGCCAGCAGTCAACTAGCGGGAGAGTTAGAGACCCAGTACTTC. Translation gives CASSQLAGELETQYF.

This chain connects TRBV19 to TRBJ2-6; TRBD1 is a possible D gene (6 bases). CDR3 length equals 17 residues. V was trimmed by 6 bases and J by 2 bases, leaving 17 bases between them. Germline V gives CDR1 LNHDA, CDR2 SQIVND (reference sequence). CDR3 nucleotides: TGTGCCAGTAGGCCCAATGGGACACCCACTGGGGCCAACGTCCTGACTTTC. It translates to CASRPNGTPTGANVLTF. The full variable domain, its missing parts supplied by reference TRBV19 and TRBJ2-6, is DGGITQSPKYLFRKEGQNVTLSCEQNLNHDAMYWYRQDPGQGLRLIYYSQIVNDFQKGDIAEGYSVSREKKESFPLTVTSAQKNPTAFYLCASRPNGTPTGANVLTFGAGSRLTVL.

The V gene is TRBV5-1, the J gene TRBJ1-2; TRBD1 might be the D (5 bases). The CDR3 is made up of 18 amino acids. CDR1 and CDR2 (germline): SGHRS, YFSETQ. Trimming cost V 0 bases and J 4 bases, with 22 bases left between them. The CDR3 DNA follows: TGCGCCAGCAGCTTGGGGGCCTCAGGCAAGGGGATTAGCTATGGCTACACCTTC. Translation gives CASSLGASGKGISYGYTF.